The rows below give T cell receptor beta chains drawn from one sample of a study of beta chain features in type 1 diabetes. The table came from immunoSEQ multiplex PCR; TCRdb's copy has only in-frame clones and leaves some out. The sample carries 160,000 or so clones, roughly 59% recorded once. Sequenced material: naive CD4+ T cells from blood. These receptors originate from a man under 40 with type 1 diabetes. The CDR3 runs from the conserved cysteine through the conserved F or W. Some rows have no size entry. The others give once, few or many, or a class for an expanded clone.

size,V,length,CDR3
NA,TRBV29-1,13,CSVELAGRYEQYF
few,TRBV29-1,12,CSGGQGAGEQYF
few,TRBV4-3,16,CASSQDRRASTDTQYF
NA,TRBV10-3,13,CAIRYTDSNEQFF
NA,TRBV9,15,CASSITGTGAYGYTF
few,TRBV29-1,13,CSVAWGNTGELFF
NA,TRBV7-9,14,CASSFSGGDYGYTF
NA,TRBV29-1,14,CSVPTGGRADTQYF
NA,TRBV9,15,CASSVSPGGNTEAFF
NA,TRBV7-2,16,CASSLARDRAYNEQFF
NA,TRBV29-1,13,CSVEQGNTGELFF
NA,TRBV25-1,13,CASSRDRGSKAFF
NA,TRBV7-2,14,CASSLASAGGGYTF
NA,TRBV12-5,13,CASQGTGPYEQYF
NA,TRBV7-9,15,CATDRVSSGANVLTF
few,TRBV29-1,14,CSANLAGADNEQFF
NA,TRBV7-2,15,CASSLVAASTDTQYF
NA,TRBV2,15,CASSQRDRAGNTIYF
NA,TRBV29-1,13,CSVWGQGEETQYF
NA,TRBV7-2,16,CASSPTVLGVGKPQHF
NA,TRBV28,15,CASSGQGRGPYEQYF
NA,TRBV28,12,CASMAGAYEQYF
NA,TRBV14,15,CASSLGTGPWRTQYF
few,TRBV29-1,11,CSVVGSAEAFF
once,TRBV14,11,CASSQSYGYTF
NA,TRBV7-9,13,CASSLAGGHTQYF
NA,TRBV15,14,CATSRGDREDTQYF
NA,TRBV11-2,15,CASRAYREIGDTQYF
few,TRBV9,17,CASSVSSGLGINNEQFF
NA,TRBV9,13,CASGKDRQETQYF
few,TRBV7-8,16,CASSLSRFHPGNTIYF
NA,TRBV30,11,CAWGVWNEQFF
NA,TRBV30,11,CAWAPTGELFF
NA,TRBV7-2,18,CASSLVVGDRSSSYEQYF
NA,TRBV2,12,CASSASNEKLFF
NA,TRBV15,13,CATSVELVETQYF
NA,TRBV7-7,15,CASSLHLGDADTQYF